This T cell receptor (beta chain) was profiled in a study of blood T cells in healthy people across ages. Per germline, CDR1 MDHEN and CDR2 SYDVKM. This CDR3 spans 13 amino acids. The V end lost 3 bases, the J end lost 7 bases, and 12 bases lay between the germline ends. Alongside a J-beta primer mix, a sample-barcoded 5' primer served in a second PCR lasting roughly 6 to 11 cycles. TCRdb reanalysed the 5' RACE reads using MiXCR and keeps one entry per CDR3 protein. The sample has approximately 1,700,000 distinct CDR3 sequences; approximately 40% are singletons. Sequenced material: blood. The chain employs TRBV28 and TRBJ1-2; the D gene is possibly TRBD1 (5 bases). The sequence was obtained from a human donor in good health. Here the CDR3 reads CASSFRGRAGYTF. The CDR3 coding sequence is TGTGCCAGCAGTTTTCGGGGCAGGGCTGGCTACACCTTC.